These 23 T cell receptor beta chains were sequenced from one sample in a study of cytomegalovirus exposure and HLA in healthy donors. The PCR had 60 Vbeta and 13 Jbeta primers. TCRdb's table, derived via immunoSEQ multiplex PCR, lists solely in-frame clones and lacks some. The table has roughly 140,000 clones, 75% to 85% seen once; the top ten hold roughly 3.6%. The sequenced sample was PBMCs. Receptors originate from a human donor in good health.

The CDR3 coding sequence is TGTGCCAGCAGCCCGGGACAGGGGGCTGCTGGGGCCAACGTCCTGACTTTC. It is translated as CASSPGQGAAGANVLTF. The V and J genes are TRBV9 and TRBJ2-6; 12 positions agree with TRBD1. The junction had 4 bases not matched to a gene; V was cut back by 4 bases and J by 2 bases. Germline assignment: CDR1 SGDLS and CDR2 YYNGEE. CDR3 length: 17 amino acids.

The J gene is TRBJ1-2, the V gene TRBV5-6; the match to TRBD1 covers 9 bases. Per the germline V gene, CDR1 is SGHDT and CDR2 is YYEEEE. V shed 4 bases and J 4 bases; nucleotides not matched to a gene: 11. The CDR3 is 16 residues long. CDR3 sequence (DNA): TGTGCCAGCAGCCTGGGGACAGGGATTCGAATCTATGGCTACACCTTC. This codes for CASSLGTGIRIYGYTF.

The CDR3 DNA reads TGCGCCAGCAGCCAAGACCGGGGCCAAGAGACCCAGTACTTC. This translates into CASSQDRGQETQYF. This chain uses TRBV4-1 with TRBJ2-5, with D tentatively TRBD2 (5 bases). The CDR3 loop spans 14 amino acids. The germline V and J ends were trimmed by 0 bases and 1 base, with 6 bases remaining between them. Germline CDR1 is MGHRA and CDR2 is YSYEKL.

This clone came up once. V gene TRBV19 combines with J gene TRBJ2-1; 15 nucleotides align to TRBD2. With 3 bases clipped from V and 9 bases from J, the junction kept 3 bases outside the gene matches. CDR1 is LNHDA and CDR2 is SQIVND in the germline V gene (reference sequence). The CDR3 runs to 15 residues. Here the CDR3 reads CASSIGLAGGSEQFF. CDR3 coding DNA: TGTGCCAGTAGTATCGGACTAGCGGGAGGGAGTGAGCAGTTCTTC. The variable domain in full, with the rest retrieved from reference TRBV19 and TRBJ2-1, is DGGITQSPKYLFRKEGQNVTLSCEQNLNHDAMYWYRQDPGQGLRLIYYSQIVNDFQKGDIAEGYSVSREKKESFPLTVTSAQKNPTAFYLCASSIGLAGGSEQFFGPGTRLTVL.

The gene calls are TRBV19 and TRBJ2-3; 10 nucleotides line up with TRBD2. Germline CDR1 LNHDA, CDR2 SQIVND (reference sequence). After removal of 4 bases from V and 3 bases from J, the junction contained 7 bases not matched to a gene. CDR3 size: 16 residues. CDR3 sequence: CASSTLAGAGTDTQYF. The CDR3 DNA is TGTGCCAGTAGTACCCTAGCGGGAGCTGGAACAGATACGCAGTATTTT.

This chain joins TRBV5-1 and TRBJ2-7, with 10 nucleotides matching TRBD2. V dropped 2 bases and J dropped 4; count of bases not matched to a gene: 12. CDR1 is SGHRS and CDR2 is YFSETQ in the germline V gene. The CDR3 sequence is 17 residues long. Here the CDR3 DNA reads TGCGCCAGCAGCTTCTCTTTTAGCGGGAGGTTAAGATACGAGCAGTACTTC. Translation: CASSFSFSGRLRYEQYF.

This chain uses TRBV14 with TRBJ1-4; 10 nucleotides match TRBD1. The germline V gene encodes CDR1 SGHDN and CDR2 FVKESK. V trimming: 0 bases; J trimming: 11 bases; junction bases outside the gene matches: 9. This CDR3 contains 16 residues. The CDR3 nucleotides are TGTGCCAGCAGCCAAGATCGGGACAGGGGAATGAGGAAACTGTTTTTT. It yields the protein CASSQDRDRGMRKLFF.

Only one count was recorded for this clone. The rearrangement joins TRBV5-1 to TRBJ1-6, with 9 bases that match TRBD1. Germline V gene data show CDR1 as SGHRS and CDR2 as YFSETQ. The CDR3 is 16 amino acids. The V and J ends lost 4 bases and 4 bases, in that order; junction bases with no gene match: 6. In nucleotides, the CDR3 is TGCGCCAGCAGCGGGGGACAGGGCGTTTATAATTCACCCCTCCACTTT. Its translation: CASSGGQGVYNSPLHF.

CDR3 in amino acids: CASSPHPLSFYF. In DNA form, the CDR3 reads TGTGCCAGCAGTCCCCACCCTCTATCCTTTTACTTC. The chain is built from TRBV28 and TRBJ2-7; D not resolved. V was pared by 5 bases and J by 13 bases, with 18 bases between. The CDR3 totals 12 residues. Germline CDR1 and CDR2: MDHEN and SYDVKM.

This clone occurred a few times. CDR3 coding DNA: TGTGCCAGCAGCGGGGGAAAACCAAGCTCCTACAATGAGCAGTTCTTC. This translates into CASSGGKPSSYNEQFF. V and J are TRBV6-6 and TRBJ2-1; possible D gene TRBD2, 6 bases. V shed 6 bases and J shed 0 bases, with 15 bases lying between them. Looked up from germline, CDR1 is MNHNY and CDR2 is SVGAGI (reference sequence). The CDR3 is made up of 16 amino acids.

The V and J genes are TRBV28 and TRBJ1-6, with D possibly TRBD1 on 5 matching bases. The CDR3 is 17 residues long. V was cut by 6 bases and J by 1 base, with 16 bases left in between. Germline V gives CDR1 MDHEN, CDR2 SYDVKM. DNA of the CDR3: TGTGCCAGCAGACAACAGTGGGGGGTATCCTATAATTCACCCCTCCACTTT. Its protein product is CASRQQWGVSYNSPLHF. Supplemented by reference TRBV28 and TRBJ1-6, the full variable domain reads DVKVTQSSRYLVKRTGEKVFLECVQDMDHENMFWYRQDPGLGLRLIYFSYDVKMKEKGDIPEGYSVSREKKERFSLILESASTNQTSMYLCASRQQWGVSYNSPLHFGNGTRLTVT.

The rearrangement joins TRBV30 to TRBJ2-5, with a tentative D call TRBD2 (6 bases). TRBJ2-7 explains the end of the DNA better; the J call may be wrong. Per germline, CDR1 GTSNPN and CDR2 SVGIG (reference sequence). This CDR3 has 13 amino acids. The CDR3 here is CAWSLERVYEQYF. DNA for the CDR3: TGTGCCTGGAGTCTGGAGCGGGTCTACGAGCAGTACTTC.

This clone was picked up a small number of times. V and J are TRBV27 and TRBJ1-1, with D unresolved. CDR1 MNHEY and CDR2 SMNVEV come from the germline V gene (reference sequence). CDR3 length: 14 residues. Between the trimmed V and J ends, which lost 5 bases and 1 base, there was a span of 11 bases. The DNA of the CDR3 is TGTGCCAGCAGTCAAACTCATAGGAACACTGAAGCTTTCTTT. Protein product: CASSQTHRNTEAFF.

This clone was observed a handful of times. The chain employs TRBV28 and TRBJ2-7; the D is unclear. Germline V gene lookup returns CDR1 MDHEN and CDR2 SYDVKM. V gave up 2 bases and J gave up 2 bases, with 7 bases separating them. The CDR3 is 13 residues long. The CDR3 coding sequence is TGTGCCAGCAGTTTAGAGTTTCCCTACGAGCAGTACTTC. This sequence encodes CASSLEFPYEQYF. Looking up the rest from reference TRBV28 and TRBJ2-7 gives the full variable domain: DVKVTQSSRYLVKRTGEKVFLECVQDMDHENMFWYRQDPGLGLRLIYFSYDVKMKEKGDIPEGYSVSREKKERFSLILESASTNQTSMYLCASSLEFPYEQYFGPGTRLTVT.

The chain joins TRBV10-3 to TRBJ2-3; weak D call: TRBD2 (5 bases). The CDR3 has 13 amino acids. From germline, CDR1 is ENHRY and CDR2 SYGVKD. Trimming cost V 7 bases and J 0 bases, with 8 bases left between them. CDR3 nucleotide sequence: TGTGCCATCACCGGCGGGAGCACAGATACGCAGTATTTT. Amino acids: CAITGGSTDTQYF.

V is TRBV5-1 and J is TRBJ2-1, with TRBD2 matching 7 bases. Germline lookup yields CDR1 SGHRS and CDR2 YFSETQ. The CDR3 consists of 16 residues. The junction had 7 bases not matched to a gene; V was cut back by 0 bases and J by 4 bases. CDR3 coding DNA: TGCGCCAGCAGCTTGGCTCCTAGCGGACCTTACAATGAGCAGTTCTTC. Translation gives CASSLAPSGPYNEQFF.

V and J are TRBV11-2 and TRBJ1-2; 11 bases agree with TRBD1. Germline assignment: CDR1 SGHAT and CDR2 FQNNGV. With V trimmed by 5 bases and J by 5 bases, 4 bases remained unmatched. This CDR3 has 14 amino acids. The CDR3 DNA follows: TGTGCCAGCAGCGGCGGACAGGGGGCTTATGGCTACACCTTC. Translating it yields CASSGGQGAYGYTF. The full variable domain, its missing parts supplied by reference TRBV11-2 and TRBJ1-2, is EAGVAQSPRYKIIEKRQSVAFWCNPISGHATLYWYQQILGQGPKLLIQFQNNGVVDDSQLPKDRFSAERLKGVDSTLKIQPAKLEDSAVYLCASSGGQGAYGYTFGSGTRLTVV.

The chain recombines TRBV5-1 with TRBJ1-3, with TRBD1 as a possible D gene (5 bases). Germline lookup yields CDR1 SGHRS and CDR2 YFSETQ. The V and J ends lost 0 bases and 4 bases respectively, with 14 bases between them. This CDR3 contains 16 residues. CDR3 residues: CASSLEDIQTGNTIYF. In nucleotides, the CDR3 is TGCGCCAGCAGCTTGGAGGACATTCAGACCGGAAACACCATATATTTT.

The CDR3 loop is CASKGVEQFF. CDR3 DNA: TGTGCCAGCAAGGGGGTTGAGCAGTTCTTC. This chain connects TRBV6-6 to TRBJ2-1; tentative D call: TRBD1 (6 bases). Trimming shortened V by 7 bases and J by 9 bases, and 7 bases separated the two germline ends. Germline loops: CDR1 MNHNY, CDR2 SVGAGI (reference sequence). The CDR3 sequence is 10 residues long.

V is TRBV5-4 and J is TRBJ2-4; the D gene is possibly TRBD1 (7 bases). Germline loops: CDR1 SGHNT, CDR2 YYREEE (reference sequence). The CDR3 is made up of 16 amino acids. Between the trimmed V and J ends, which lost 7 bases and 0 bases, there was a span of 17 bases. This chain's CDR3 is CASGNQGGLAKNIQYF. The CDR3 DNA sequence: TGTGCCAGCGGCAACCAGGGGGGCCTAGCCAAAAACATTCAGTACTTC. Supplemented by reference TRBV5-4 and TRBJ2-4, the full variable domain reads ETGVTQSPTHLIKTRGQQVTLRCSSQSGHNTVSWYQQALGQGPQFIFQYYREEENGRGNFPPRFSGLQFPNYSSELNVNALELDDSALYLCASGNQGGLAKNIQYFGAGTRLSVL.

CDR3 in amino acids: CASSQEDQYNSPLHF. CDR3 bases: TGTGCCAGCAGCCAGGAGGACCAGTATAATTCACCCCTCCACTTT. The rearrangement links TRBV4-2 to TRBJ1-6; no clear D. The germline gives CDR1 LGHNA, CDR2 YNFKEQ. The CDR3 loop spans 15 amino acids. Deletions cut 3 bases from V and 4 bases from J, with 10 bases between.

This chain uses TRBV21-1 with TRBJ2-7; the DNA was not used to check the table's D call, TRBD1. TRBV21-1 is given as a pseudogene. The CDR3 is 14 amino acids. The CDR3 nucleotides read TGTGCCAGCAGCAAAGGAGGCAGGGGGGACGAGCAGTACTTC. As protein: CASSKGGRGDEQYF.

This chain connects TRBV5-6 to TRBJ1-1; D remains unclear. Trimming stripped 1 base from V and 8 bases from J, with 9 bases between. Looked up from germline, CDR1 is SGHDT and CDR2 is YYEEEE. This CDR3 has 12 amino acids. The CDR3: CASSLTIQEAFF. The DNA of the CDR3 is TGTGCCAGCAGCTTGACTATTCAGGAAGCTTTCTTT.